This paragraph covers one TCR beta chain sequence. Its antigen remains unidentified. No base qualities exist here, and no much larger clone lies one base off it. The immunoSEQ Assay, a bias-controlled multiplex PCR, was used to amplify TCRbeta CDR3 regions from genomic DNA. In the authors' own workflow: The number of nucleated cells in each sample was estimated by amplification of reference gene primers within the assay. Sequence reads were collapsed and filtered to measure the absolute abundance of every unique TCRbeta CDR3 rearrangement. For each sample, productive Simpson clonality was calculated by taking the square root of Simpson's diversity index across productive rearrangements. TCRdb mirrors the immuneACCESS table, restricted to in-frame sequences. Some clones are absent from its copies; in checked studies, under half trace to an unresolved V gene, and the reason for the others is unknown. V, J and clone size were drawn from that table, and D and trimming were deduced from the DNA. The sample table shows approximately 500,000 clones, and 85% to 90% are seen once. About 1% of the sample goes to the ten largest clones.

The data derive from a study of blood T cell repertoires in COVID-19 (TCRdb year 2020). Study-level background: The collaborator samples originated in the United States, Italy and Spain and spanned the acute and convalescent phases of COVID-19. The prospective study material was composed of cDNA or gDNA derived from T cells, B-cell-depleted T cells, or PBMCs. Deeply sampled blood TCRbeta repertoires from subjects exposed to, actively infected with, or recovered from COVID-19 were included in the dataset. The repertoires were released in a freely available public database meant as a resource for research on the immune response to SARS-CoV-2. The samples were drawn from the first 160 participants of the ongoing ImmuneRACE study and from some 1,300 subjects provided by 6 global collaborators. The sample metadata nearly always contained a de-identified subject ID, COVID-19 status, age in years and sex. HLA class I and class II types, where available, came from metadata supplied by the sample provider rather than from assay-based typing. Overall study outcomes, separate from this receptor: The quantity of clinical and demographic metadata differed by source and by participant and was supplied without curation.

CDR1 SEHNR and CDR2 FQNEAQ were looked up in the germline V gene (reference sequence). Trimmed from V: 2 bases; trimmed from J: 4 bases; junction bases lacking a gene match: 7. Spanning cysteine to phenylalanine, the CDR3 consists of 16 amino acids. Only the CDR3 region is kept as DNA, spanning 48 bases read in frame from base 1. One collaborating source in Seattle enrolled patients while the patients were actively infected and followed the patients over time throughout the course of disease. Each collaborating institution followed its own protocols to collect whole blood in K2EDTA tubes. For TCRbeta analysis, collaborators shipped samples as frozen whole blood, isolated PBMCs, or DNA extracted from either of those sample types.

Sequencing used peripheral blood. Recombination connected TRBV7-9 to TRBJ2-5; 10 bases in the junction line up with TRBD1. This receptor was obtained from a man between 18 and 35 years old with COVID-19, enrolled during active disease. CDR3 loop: CASSLRVRDRGETQYF. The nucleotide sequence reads TGTGCCAGCAGCTTACGCGTTAGGGACAGGGGAGAGACCCAGTACTTC.